A selection of T cell receptor beta chains follows, all from one sample in a study of cytotoxic CD8 clonotypes in ibrutinib-treated CLL. Data came from immunoSEQ multiplex PCR; TCRdb stores just in-frame clones and leaves some out. The sample carries 57,000 or so clones, about 54% recorded once. Sequences were derived from PBMCs, sampled at disease progression, from a patient treated with ibrutinib. The receptor set was obtained from a human donor with chronic lymphocytic leukemia. Both conserved end residues are part of each CDR3. The D gene is left open where the match is weak. Size tells how often a clone was seen (once, few, many) or the class of an expanded clone, and some rows leave it out.

J,size,V,D,DNA,CDR3
TRBJ1-5,NA,TRBV28,NA,TGTGCCAGCCTCCCGGAAAGCAATCAGCCCCAGCATTTT,CASLPESNQPQHF
TRBJ2-6,few,TRBV5-8,TRBD1,TGTGCCAGCAGCCCGGACAGGGCCCCACTCTCTGGGGCCAACGTCCTGACTTTC,CASSPDRAPLSGANVLTF
TRBJ2-3,NA,TRBV5-1,NA,TGCGCCAGCAGCTTGGAGCGCACAGATACGCAGTATTTT,CASSLERTDTQYF
TRBJ2-3,NA,TRBV4-3,TRBD1,TGCGCCAGCAGCCAAGTTAGAACAGGGGGCCGCACAGATACGCAGTATTTT,CASSQVRTGGRTDTQYF
TRBJ1-5,NA,TRBV6-1,NA,TGTGCCAGCAGTGAAAGGGGCTTACCCAATCAGCCCCAGCATTTT,CASSERGLPNQPQHF
TRBJ1-1,NA,TRBV25-1,TRBD1,TGTGCCAGCAGTGTGCCGGGACAGGGGGTTGGTGAAGCTTTCTTT,CASSVPGQGVGEAFF
TRBJ1-2,medium-sized,TRBV2,NA,TGTGCCATACGGGTACCGGAAGCGTGGGGTGGCTACACCTTC,CAIRVPEAWGGYTF
TRBJ1-1,NA,TRBV15,NA,TGTGCCACCAGCAGAGATCAGGGTAAGGCTTTCTTT,CATSRDQGKAFF
TRBJ1-5,few,TRBV29-1,TRBD1,TGCAGCGTTGCCGGGACAGAAGATCAGCCCCAGCATTTT,CSVAGTEDQPQHF
TRBJ2-3,NA,TRBV19,TRBD2,TGTGCCAGTAGTAGGACTAGCCAATACACAGATACGCAGTATTTT,CASSRTSQYTDTQYF
TRBJ2-1,few,TRBV7-2,NA,TGTGCCAGCAGCTTCTGGAGCGGAGTCTCCTACAATGAGCAGTTCTTC,CASSFWSGVSYNEQFF
TRBJ2-3,few,TRBV7-2,NA,TGTGCCAGCAGCCGAATCACAGATACGCAGTATTTT,CASSRITDTQYF
TRBJ1-4,once,TRBV2,NA,TGTGCCAGCAGTGAGTTGGAGCTTGAAAAACTGTTTTTT,CASSELELEKLFF
TRBJ1-1,NA,TRBV10-3,NA,TGTGCCATCAGAGTCGGCTTGAACACTGAAGCTTTCTTT,CAIRVGLNTEAFF
TRBJ2-2,NA,TRBV7-3,NA,TGTGCCAGCAGCTCCCCCGAGGGAAGGGTAGCCGGGGAGCTGTTTTTT,CASSSPEGRVAGELFF
TRBJ1-5,once,TRBV15,NA,TGTGCCACCAGCAGGACTGTTAGCAATCAGCCCCAGCATTTT,CATSRTVSNQPQHF
TRBJ2-1,once,TRBV10-1,NA,TGCGCCAGCAGTCATACCGGGACTGAGACCTACAATGAGCAGTTCTTC,CASSHTGTETYNEQFF
TRBJ2-7,NA,TRBV6-1,NA,TGTGCCAGCACGAGGGGCTGGGAGCTCGAGCAGTACTTC,CASTRGWELEQYF
TRBJ1-2,NA,TRBV5-6,NA,TGTGCCAGCAGCTTGGCGGGTACGGATGGCTACACCTTC,CASSLAGTDGYTF
TRBJ1-6,NA,TRBV6-6,NA,TGTGCCAGCAGTTATTTCGTGGGGAATAATTCACCCCTCCACTTT,CASSYFVGNNSPLHF
TRBJ2-1,NA,TRBV5-1,TRBD2,TGCGCCACCAAGAGCGGGGGAGTCTACAATGAGCAGTTCTTC,CATKSGGVYNEQFF
TRBJ2-3,NA,TRBV4-3,NA,TGCGCCAGCAGCCTCCTCTTAGGGGGAGAGGGGCTGGATACGCAGTATTTT,CASSLLLGGEGLDTQYF
TRBJ2-7,NA,TRBV7-8,NA,TGTGCCAGCAGCTGGGGGACTGATAGCTCCTACGAGCAGTACTTC,CASSWGTDSSYEQYF
TRBJ2-1,NA,TRBV13,TRBD1,TGTGCCAGCAGCTCCCACCCTCGACAGGGCGGGTACAATGAGCAGTTCTTC,CASSSHPRQGGYNEQFF
TRBJ2-3,many,TRBV5-4,TRBD2,TGTGCCAGCAGCGGTGGACTAGCGGGGGATACGCAGTATTTT,CASSGGLAGDTQYF
TRBJ2-1,NA,TRBV29-1,NA,TGCAGCGCCGCTCAGGGGACCAAGCAGTTCTTC,CSAAQGTKQFF
TRBJ1-1,NA,TRBV20-1,NA,TGCAGTGCTAGCTCCGGGCCTACAGCTTTCTTT,CSASSGPTAFF
TRBJ2-5,NA,TRBV7-9,NA,TGTGCCAGCAGCCCGGTAGGGGCCCAAGAGACCCAGTACTTC,CASSPVGAQETQYF
TRBJ2-3,NA,TRBV5-6,NA,TGTGCCAGCAGCCAGAGGACAGGCACAGATACGCAGTATTTT,CASSQRTGTDTQYF
TRBJ1-2,few,TRBV5-1,TRBD1,TGCGCCAGCAGCTACGACGGACAGGGGATCTATGGCTACACCTTC,CASSYDGQGIYGYTF
TRBJ1-1,many,TRBV6-5,NA,TGTGCCAGCACCGACTCGGGGGTAACTGAAGCTTTCTTT,CASTDSGVTEAFF
TRBJ2-6,NA,TRBV27,NA,TGTGCCAGCAGTTTAGCACGGACCTCTGGGGCCAACGTCCTGACTTTC,CASSLARTSGANVLTF
TRBJ1-2,NA,TRBV9,TRBD1,TGTGCCAGCAGCGATGGGACAGGGCCGGACTATGGCTACACCTTC,CASSDGTGPDYGYTF
TRBJ2-1,once,TRBV6-1,NA,TGTGCCAGCAGTTTGGACTCGCACTTGGGTGAGCAGTTCTTC,CASSLDSHLGEQFF
TRBJ1-4,NA,TRBV9,TRBD1,TGTGCCAGCAGCGCAGAGCCGGGACAGGGTCGCGAAAAACTGTTTTTT,CASSAEPGQGREKLFF
TRBJ2-7,NA,TRBV20-1,NA,TGCAGTGTAGGCGACTACGAGCAGTACTTC,CSVGDYEQYF
TRBJ1-1,few,TRBV28,NA,TGTGCCAGCAGTCCCGGGGGGACTGAAGCTTTCTTT,CASSPGGTEAFF
TRBJ1-2,few,TRBV11-1,NA,TGTGCCAGCAGCCTTTCCCGGGACACCGACAAATATGGCTACACCTTC,CASSLSRDTDKYGYTF
TRBJ2-1,NA,TRBV9,TRBD1,TGTGCCAGCAGCGTAGTCGACAGGGAATCCTACAATGAGCAGTTCTTC,CASSVVDRESYNEQFF
TRBJ1-4,NA,TRBV13,TRBD1,TGTGCCAGCAGCTTAGGCGGGACAGGGCTGGGCTCTAATGAAAAACTGTTTTTT,CASSLGGTGLGSNEKLFF
TRBJ2-1,NA,TRBV7-9,NA,TGTGCCAGCAGCTTAGACCCAGCTTGGGATGAGCAGTTCTTC,CASSLDPAWDEQFF
TRBJ2-7,few,TRBV9,TRBD2,TGTGCCAGCAGCGGCGGGGGACTAGTTGGTGTCGAGCAGTACTTC,CASSGGGLVGVEQYF
TRBJ2-7,NA,TRBV4-2,NA,TGTGCCAGCAGCCCTGACTCGATAAACTACGAGCAGTACTTC,CASSPDSINYEQYF
TRBJ2-3,NA,TRBV7-9,NA,TGTGCCAGCAGCCAGACGGCAGCCACAGATACGCAGTATTTT,CASSQTAATDTQYF
TRBJ2-1,NA,TRBV5-1,NA,TGCGCCAGCAGCTGGGATGCTTCCCGGAACAATGAGCAGTTCTTC,CASSWDASRNNEQFF
TRBJ1-1,once,TRBV20-1,TRBD1,TGCAGAAGTCAGGGGGGCACTGAAGCTTTCTTT,CRSQGGTEAFF
TRBJ2-3,NA,TRBV18,NA,TGTGCCAGCTCACCATTTAGAGGGGATGTGGAAGATACGCAGTATTTT,CASSPFRGDVEDTQYF
TRBJ2-3,once,TRBV19,TRBD2,TGTGCCAGTAGCCTTAGCGGGAGCACAGATACGCAGTATTTT,CASSLSGSTDTQYF
TRBJ2-5,few,TRBV29-1,TRBD1,TGCAGCGCGGGACAGCAAGAGACCCAGTACTTC,CSAGQQETQYF